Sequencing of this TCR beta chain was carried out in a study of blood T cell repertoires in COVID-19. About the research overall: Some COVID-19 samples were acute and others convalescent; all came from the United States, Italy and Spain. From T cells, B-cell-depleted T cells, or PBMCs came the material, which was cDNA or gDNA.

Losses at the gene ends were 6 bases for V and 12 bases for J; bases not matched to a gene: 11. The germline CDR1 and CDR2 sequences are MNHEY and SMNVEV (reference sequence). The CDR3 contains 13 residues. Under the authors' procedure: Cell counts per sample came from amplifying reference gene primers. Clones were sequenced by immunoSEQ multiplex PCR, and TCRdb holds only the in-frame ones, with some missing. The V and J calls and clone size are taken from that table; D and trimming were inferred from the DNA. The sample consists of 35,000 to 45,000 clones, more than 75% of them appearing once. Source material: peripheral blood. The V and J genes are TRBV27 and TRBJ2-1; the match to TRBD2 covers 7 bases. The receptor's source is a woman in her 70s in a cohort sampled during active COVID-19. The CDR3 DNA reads TGTGCCAGCAGCCGGACTAGTTTTCGGGTGCAGTTCTTC. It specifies CASSRTSFRVQFF.